The clone carrying this T cell receptor beta chain was seen more than once but under ten times. Its cognate antigen is unknown. The entry originates in a study of response to subunit inactivated influenza vaccine. Germline CDR1 is SEHNR and CDR2 is FQNEAQ (reference sequence). This CDR3 region has 16 residues. V shed 5 bases and J shed 4 bases, with 18 bases lying between them. General observations from the study: Each seasonal influenza vaccination, the authors suggested, recruits few new T cells.

TCRdb reprocessed the RT-PCR reads with MiXCR, giving one entry per CDR3 protein. The sample has around 580,000 distinct CDR3 sequences, 11% to 15% seen once. The material was PBMCs from blood, obtained 11 to 12 days after vaccination. The chain couples TRBV7-9 to TRBJ2-1, with a tentative D call TRBD1 (6 bases). The sequence was obtained from a man aged 50-60 years who received an inactivated influenza vaccine. The CDR3 is CASSPHGQGWYNEQFF. The CDR3, as DNA: TGTGCCAGCAGCCCACATGGTCAGGGGTGGTACAATGAGCAGTTCTTC. Supplemented by reference TRBV7-9 and TRBJ2-1, the full variable domain reads DTGVSQNPRHKITKRGQNVTFRCDPISEHNRLYWYRQTLGQGPEFLTYFQNEAQLEKSRLLSDRFSAERPKGSFSTLEIQRTEQGDSAMYLCASSPHGQGWYNEQFFGPGTRLTVL.